A selection of T cell receptor beta chains follows, all from one sample in a study of beta chain features in type 1 diabetes. The assay was immunoSEQ multiplex PCR, and TCRdb's table has in-frame clones only and misses some. The sample includes over 150,000 clones, about 9.4% seen only once; the top ten take roughly 0.5%. The source material was central memory CD4+ T cells from blood. Every receptor here comes from a man aged 30-40 years with type 1 diabetes. Both conserved end residues are part of each CDR3. D genes are given only for firm matches.

j_gene | d_gene | v_gene | CDR3aa
TRBJ1-5 | TRBD1 | TRBV28 | CASSYNRGSNQPQHF
TRBJ2-1 | - | TRBV19 | CASSTSSVYNEQFF
TRBJ1-2 | TRBD1 | TRBV5-6 | CASSSGTVTLYGYTF
TRBJ1-2 | TRBD1 | TRBV30 | CAWKRPQGDYGYTF
TRBJ2-7 | - | TRBV18 | CASSPSIVPTGEQYF
TRBJ2-3 | TRBD2 | TRBV6-1 | CASSGTSGRDTQYF
TRBJ2-3 | - | TRBV7-9 | CASSRALSTDTQYF
TRBJ2-1 | TRBD2 | TRBV30 | CAWSITSGRVNEQFF
TRBJ2-2 | TRBD2 | TRBV5-1 | CASSLLADGELFF
TRBJ2-7 | - | TRBV28 | CASSPGKPADYEQYF
TRBJ2-7 | TRBD1 | TRBV30 | CAWRRTGGFYEQYF
TRBJ2-7 | TRBD1 | TRBV6-1 | CASGRDRFYEQYF
TRBJ2-7 | - | TRBV7-2 | CASSEDSKRDEQYF
TRBJ2-7 | - | TRBV5-1 | CASSLGEQGYEQYF
TRBJ2-1 | TRBD2 | TRBV9 | CASSATGLAGVEQFF
TRBJ2-1 | - | TRBV27 | CASSSLTRAYNEQFF
TRBJ2-5 | - | TRBV5-1 | CASSLGLLETQYF
TRBJ1-5 | - | TRBV2 | CASSVGGSGQPQHF
TRBJ2-7 | TRBD1 | TRBV29-1 | CSVVVSGTGVSYEQYF
TRBJ2-6 | - | TRBV5-4 | CASSLQVALSGANVLTF
TRBJ1-5 | - | TRBV29-1 | CSVILGVNQPQHF
TRBJ1-1 | - | TRBV30 | CAWSRPLNTEAFF
TRBJ2-7 | - | TRBV6-6 | CASSSHEGDPYEQYF
TRBJ1-2 | - | TRBV29-1 | CSVVDRTYGYTF
TRBJ2-1 | - | TRBV7-2 | CASSLASREQFF
TRBJ2-7 | TRBD2 | TRBV27 | CASSYKRDSYEQYF
TRBJ1-4 | TRBD1 | TRBV27 | CASREAQGAWEKLFF
TRBJ2-7 | TRBD2 | TRBV28 | CASKGGSSEQYF
TRBJ2-1 | - | TRBV28 | CASSDTTVLVDEQFF
TRBJ1-5 | - | TRBV28 | CASSSPVGGPQHF
TRBJ2-7 | TRBD1 | TRBV19 | CASSPSGTEYYEQYF
TRBJ2-7 | TRBD1 | TRBV29-1 | CSVIGQGDSYEQYF
TRBJ2-1 | TRBD1 | TRBV6-5 | CASTRDRGDNEQFF
TRBJ2-6 | - | TRBV30 | CAWTSFGANVLTF
TRBJ2-5 | - | TRBV9 | CASSQGSGQETQYF
TRBJ2-4 | TRBD2 | TRBV7-2 | CASSSRRSGSGDIQYF
TRBJ1-3 | - | TRBV9 | CASSVARGGGNTIYF
TRBJ2-6 | TRBD2 | TRBV15 | CATSREGAAGGSSGANVLTF
TRBJ2-7 | TRBD2 | TRBV30 | CAWTSSGGALGQYF
TRBJ2-2 | - | TRBV19 | CASQQEMDTGELFF
TRBJ2-5 | TRBD2 | TRBV5-5 | CASSETSGVETQYF
TRBJ2-1 | - | TRBV1 | CTSSQSVKAGVYNEQFF
TRBJ2-5 | - | TRBV29-1 | CSSGVGETQYF
TRBJ2-5 | TRBD2 | TRBV5-4 | CASRLAGALQETQYF
TRBJ1-5 | - | TRBV19 | CASIKEGWNNQPQHF
TRBJ2-2 | - | TRBV7-9 | CASSLGLNTGELFF
TRBJ2-1 | - | TRBV28 | CASSPPYRDNEQFF
TRBJ1-1 | TRBD1 | TRBV5-4 | CASSSRDRGVGNTEAFF
TRBJ2-1 | - | TRBV18 | CASSPTGLGQGPNEQFF
TRBJ2-7 | - | TRBV2 | CASKRSSYEQYF
TRBJ2-1 | TRBD1 | TRBV6-6 | CASRTQGFQDSNEQFF
TRBJ2-6 | - | TRBV30 | CACRDLASGANVLTF
TRBJ2-3 | TRBD1 | TRBV5-1 | CASMGQGTDTQYF
TRBJ2-1 | TRBD1 | TRBV7-3 | CASSLGDSVMNEQFF
TRBJ2-7 | - | TRBV5-4 | CASSQDGGRSVQYF
TRBJ2-5 | - | TRBV7-3 | CASSSRRGETQYF
TRBJ1-5 | TRBD1 | TRBV30 | CAWRQVTGGRNQPQHF
TRBJ2-1 | - | TRBV5-1 | CASSTGTINNEQFF
TRBJ2-2 | - | TRBV5-1 | CASGAGTANTGELFF
TRBJ2-3 | - | TRBV7-2 | CASSPGAHTDTQYF